Each of the 16 T cell receptor beta chains below was sequenced from the same sample in a study of blood T cell repertoires in COVID-19. The method was immunoSEQ multiplex PCR; TCRdb's version includes in-frame clones alone and lacks a portion of them. Of about 130,000 clones in the sample, around 84% are singletons; the top ten hold 17%. The sample taken for sequencing was peripheral blood. The receptors originated from a woman older than 75 with acute or convalescent COVID-19.

This clone showed up just a few times. V is TRBV5-8 and J is TRBJ1-2, with 8 bases identical to TRBD1. There are 15 residues in the CDR3. V was clipped by 4 bases and J by 4 bases; unmatched bases: 9. In germline, CDR1 is SGHTS, CDR2 YDEGEE. In nucleotides, the CDR3 is TGTGCCAGCAGCCCGAGCCCTGGACAGGGCTATGGCTACACCTTC. Amino acid sequence: CASSPSPGQGYGYTF.

V and J are TRBV29-1 and TRBJ1-4; D unresolved. The CDR3 has 13 amino acids. The germline gives CDR1 SQVTM, CDR2 ANQGSEA. V was clipped by 4 bases and J by 0 bases, with 6 bases between them. The CDR3 DNA is TGCAGCGTTGCGGGGACAACTAATGAAAAACTGTTTTTT. Translated, it gives CSVAGTTNEKLFF.

This rearrangement joins TRBV4-3 to TRBJ1-4, with 9 bases fitting TRBD1. The germline V gene encodes CDR1 LGHNA and CDR2 YSLEER. The V and J ends lost 0 bases and 5 bases, in that order; junction bases with no gene match: 4. The CDR3 is made up of 16 amino acids. The CDR3 sequence is CASSQETGQGNEKLFF. The CDR3 DNA reads TGCGCCAGCAGCCAAGAAACCGGACAGGGGAATGAAAAACTGTTTTTT.

The genes are TRBV7-2 and TRBJ1-5; D remains unclear. CDR3 length: 16 residues. The V gene's germline CDR1 is SGHTA and CDR2 FQGNSA. V was pared by 1 base and J by 0 bases, with 10 bases between. The DNA for the CDR3 is TGTGCCAGCAGCTTAGGTGGCAGACTTAGCAATCAGCCCCAGCATTTT. Its protein product is CASSLGGRLSNQPQHF.

The rearrangement uses TRBV18 and TRBJ1-2; D is ambiguous. Looked up from germline, CDR1 is KGHSH and CDR2 is LQKENI. Trimming took off 1 base at V and 8 bases at J, with 17 bases between the two ends. This CDR3 spans 15 amino acids. The CDR3 nucleotides read TGTGCCAGCTCACCACGCCAAGAGGGAAAGGGCGGCTACACCTTC. The encoded protein is CASSPRQEGKGGYTF.

The chain carries TRBV9 and TRBJ2-1, with a tentative D call TRBD1 (5 bases). With 5 bases removed from V and 1 base from J, the gap between germline ends came to 13 bases. Germline V gene lookup returns CDR1 SGDLS and CDR2 YYNGEE. This CDR3 is built from 15 residues. The CDR3 coding sequence is TGTGCCAGCAGTGCCCGAAGGGGTTCCTACAATGAGCAGTTCTTC. It codes for CASSARRGSYNEQFF.

V is TRBV9 and J is TRBJ2-1, with TRBD1 matching 8 bases. CDR1 SGDLS and CDR2 YYNGEE come from the germline V gene. CDR3 length: 13 residues. V was pared by 4 bases and J by 8 bases, with 5 bases of the junction left unmatched. The CDR3 coding sequence is TGTGCCAGCAGCTCTCGGACAGGGTATGAGCAGTTCTTC. This sequence encodes CASSSRTGYEQFF.

The V call is TRBV20-1, the J call TRBJ2-7, with D perhaps TRBD1 (7 bases). Trimming left V 3 bases short and J 3 bases short, with 12 bases between. Germline loops: CDR1 DFQATT, CDR2 SNEGSKA (reference sequence). The CDR3 totals 13 residues. The CDR3 nucleotides are TGCAGTGCTAGTGGGCAGGGGGGCTACGAGCAGTACTTC. Its translation: CSASGQGGYEQYF.

V is TRBV25-1 and J is TRBJ1-6; maybe TRBD1 (5 bases). The germline V gene encodes CDR1 MGHDK and CDR2 SYGVNS. V was clipped by 9 bases and J by 6 bases, with 12 bases between them. CDR3 length: 13 amino acids. The CDR3 reads CASSTGGNSPLHF. The DNA for the CDR3 is TGTGCCAGTTCGACCGGGGGTAATTCACCCCTCCACTTT. Together with reference TRBV25-1 and TRBJ1-6, the CDR3 gives the full variable domain: EADIYQTPRYLVIGTGKKITLECSQTMGHDKMYWYQQDPGMELHLIHYSYGVNSTEKGDLSSESTVSRIRTEHFPLTLESARPSHTSQYLCASSTGGNSPLHFGNGTRLTVT.

The rearrangement joins TRBV6-5 to TRBJ2-3; TRBD2 agrees at 9 bases. The CDR3 is 15 amino acids. V lost 11 bases and J lost 6; bases outside the gene matches: 15. The germline gives CDR1 MNHEY, CDR2 SVGAGI. The CDR3 DNA follows: TGTGCCGGCGCTGAGAGGCTAGCGGGGACGGATACGCAGTATTTT. This sequence encodes CAGAERLAGTDTQYF.

The chain joins TRBV6-1 to TRBJ1-3, with a tentative D call TRBD1 (6 bases). CDR3 length: 16 residues. Trimming removed 2 bases from V and 0 bases from J, with 11 bases in between. Germline-derived CDR1 and CDR2 are MNHNS and SASEGT. CDR3 in DNA: TGTGCCAGCAGTGAATTCAGGACAGCCTCTGGAAACACCATATATTTT. Amino acids: CASSEFRTASGNTIYF.

This rearrangement joins TRBV3-1 (or the pseudogene TRBV3-2) to TRBJ2-1; D uncertain. The CDR3 consists of 12 residues. Germline values: CDR1 LGHDT, CDR2 YNNKEL (reference sequence). With 3 bases removed from V and 8 bases from J, the gap between germline ends came to 8 bases. The DNA of the CDR3 is TGTGCCAGCAGCCATTTTCCGGATGAGCAGTTCTTC. This translates into CASSHFPDEQFF.

The V gene is TRBV7-9, the J gene TRBJ2-1, with TRBD2 identical over 7 bases. The CDR3 length is 18 residues. J was trimmed by 8 bases and V by 3 bases; bases with no gene match: 19. Germline V lookup: CDR1 SEHNR, CDR2 FQNEAQ (reference sequence). Here the CDR3 DNA reads TGTGCCAGCAGCTTCACAGTGATGCGGGAGTACGCCCAAGATGAGCAGTTCTTC. Residues: CASSFTVMREYAQDEQFF.

The J gene is TRBJ2-1, the V gene TRBV11-2, with 8 positions matching TRBD1. There are 12 residues in the CDR3. With V trimmed by 5 bases and J by 8 bases, 2 bases remained unmatched. The germline V gene encodes CDR1 SGHAT and CDR2 FQNNGV. Here the CDR3 reads CASSQTGDEQFF. CDR3 sequence (DNA): TGTGCCAGCAGCCAGACAGGGGATGAGCAGTTCTTC.

V is TRBV25-1 and J is TRBJ2-5, with TRBD2 matching 8 bases. This CDR3 spans 16 amino acids. Germline V gene lookup returns CDR1 MGHDK and CDR2 SYGVNS. The junction had 6 bases not matched to a gene; V was cut back by 2 bases and J by 1 base. The DNA for the CDR3 is TGTGCCAGCAGTGAAGGGAGGACTAGCAGCCAAGAGACCCAGTACTTC. This codes for CASSEGRTSSQETQYF. Filled out from reference TRBV25-1 and TRBJ2-5, the complete variable domain reads EADIYQTPRYLVIGTGKKITLECSQTMGHDKMYWYQQDPGMELHLIHYSYGVNSTEKGDLSSESTVSRIRTEHFPLTLESARPSHTSQYLCASSEGRTSSQETQYFGPGTRLLVL.

The chain combines TRBV11-3 with TRBJ1-1; D unclear. With 2 bases removed from V and 5 bases from J, the gap between germline ends came to 9 bases. The V gene's germline CDR1 is SGHNT and CDR2 YENEEA. This CDR3 has 13 amino acids. In DNA, the CDR3 is TGTGCCAGCAGCTTACCCGGAGGAACTGAAGCTTTCTTT. Protein: CASSLPGGTEAFF.